The 17 T cell receptor beta chains below were found in one sample sequenced in a study of T cell responses to AZD1222 COVID-19 vaccine. Sequencing was performed with immunoSEQ multiplex PCR; in TCRdb, only in-frame clones are kept and a portion is missing. The sample contains over 130,000 clones, roughly 92% of which appear only once. This material consisted of peripheral blood, taken 28 days after the second AZD1222 dose. These receptors were taken from an adult who received the AZD1222 COVID-19 vaccine.

This chain links TRBV6-5 with TRBJ1-5; D not certain. The CDR3 length is 15 residues. Between the trimmed V and J ends, which lost 6 bases and 0 bases, there was a span of 12 bases. Looked up from germline, CDR1 is MNHEY and CDR2 is SVGAGI. In DNA, the CDR3 is TGTGCCAGCAGCTCGCGACACTCTAGCAATCAGCCCCAGCATTTT. This sequence encodes CASSSRHSSNQPQHF.

The V and J genes are TRBV6-5 and TRBJ1-5; D ambiguous. From germline, CDR1 is MNHEY and CDR2 SVGAGI. The V and J ends lost 5 bases and 3 bases respectively, with 11 bases between them. The CDR3 runs 14 residues. The DNA of the CDR3 is TGTGCCAGCAGTCAAAATGGGGTCAATCAGCCCCAGCATTTT. Translation: CASSQNGVNQPQHF.

This clone has more than one count but fewer than ten. The rearrangement links TRBV27 to TRBJ2-7, with 10 nucleotides matching TRBD1. CDR1 is MNHEY and CDR2 is SMNVEV in the germline V gene (reference sequence). CDR3 length: 15 amino acids. J gave up 4 bases and V 7 bases, and 10 bases lay outside the gene matches. CDR3 sequence: CASKSRRDRGYEQYF. CDR3 nucleotides: TGTGCCAGCAAGTCCCGACGGGACAGGGGTTACGAGCAGTACTTC.

The chain combines TRBV6-5 with TRBJ2-1; 7 positions agree with TRBD1. This CDR3 comprises 15 residues. V was clipped by 2 bases and J by 4 bases; unmatched bases: 5. Germline CDR1 is MNHEY and CDR2 is SVGAGI. In DNA form, the CDR3 reads TGTGCCAGCAGTTACAAAGGGACAGCTTACAATGAGCAGTTCTTC. Translating gives CASSYKGTAYNEQFF.

The chain joins TRBV3-1 (or the pseudogene TRBV3-2) to TRBJ2-1, with D unclear. CDR1 and CDR2 (germline): LGHDT, YNNKEL (reference sequence). Trimming pared 5 bases from V and 5 bases from J, leaving 7 bases between. The CDR3 loop spans 12 amino acids. The CDR3 sequence: CASSWTHNEQFF. Written as DNA, the CDR3 is TGTGCCAGCAGCTGGACCCACAATGAGCAGTTCTTC.

This clone was observed a handful of times. The rearrangement joins TRBV6-5 to TRBJ2-2, with D tentatively TRBD1 (6 bases). The germline gives CDR1 MNHEY, CDR2 SVGAGI. Trimming pared 5 bases from V and 2 bases from J, leaving 9 bases between. There are 14 residues in the CDR3. CDR3 coding DNA: TGTGCCAGCAGTACAGGGTTTAACACCGGGGAGCTGTTTTTT. Encoded protein: CASSTGFNTGELFF.

This chain links TRBV6-2 or TRBV6-3 with TRBJ2-1; 7 nucleotides agree with TRBD2. The germline CDR1 and CDR2 sequences are MNHEY and SVGEGT. The CDR3 is 15 residues long. The V segment lost 6 bases and the J segment 2 bases; nucleotides outside the gene matches: 7. The DNA for the CDR3 is TGTGCCAGCAGCCGGGGACTAACCGCCTACAATGAGCAGTTCTTC. This gives the protein CASSRGLTAYNEQFF.

To note about this clone: At the DNA level, this CDR3 is encoded by other sequences in the same sample as well. The chain carries TRBV5-1 and TRBJ2-5; D call uncertain. Germline V gene sequence: CDR1 SGHRS, CDR2 YFSETQ. CDR3 length: 11 residues. Trimming took 4 bases from V and 1 from J, leaving 2 bases between them. The CDR3 loop is CASSSQETQYF. The CDR3, as DNA: TGCGCCAGCAGCAGCCAAGAGACCCAGTACTTC. Together with reference TRBV5-1 and TRBJ2-5, the CDR3 gives the full variable domain: KAGVTQTPRYLIKTRGQQVTLSCSPISGHRSVSWYQQTPGQGLQFLFEYFSETQRNKGNFPGRFSGRQFSNSRSEMNVSTLELGDSALYLCASSSQETQYFGPGTRLLVL.

The chain recombines TRBV28 with TRBJ1-6; D perhaps matches TRBD1 (6 bases). Germline V gene sequence: CDR1 MDHEN, CDR2 SYDVKM. The CDR3 consists of 14 residues. Trimming took off 5 bases at V and 7 bases at J, with 12 bases between the two ends. Written as DNA, the CDR3 is TGTGCCAGCAGTGTCTACAGGGAAAATTCACCCCTCCACTTT. Its translation: CASSVYRENSPLHF.

In this sample, this clone turned up once. This rearrangement joins TRBV19 to TRBJ1-3, with D hard to call. Per germline, CDR1 LNHDA and CDR2 SQIVND (reference sequence). The V gene lost 7 bases and the J gene lost 0 bases, with 16 bases spanning the gap. This CDR3 contains 16 residues. The CDR3 region has the DNA TGTGCCAGTATCGGTCTATGGAGGACCTCTGGAAACACCATATATTTT. Amino acids: CASIGLWRTSGNTIYF. Variable domain in full (rest from reference TRBV19 and TRBJ1-3): DGGITQSPKYLFRKEGQNVTLSCEQNLNHDAMYWYRQDPGQGLRLIYYSQIVNDFQKGDIAEGYSVSREKKESFPLTVTSAQKNPTAFYLCASIGLWRTSGNTIYFGEGSWLTVV.

The V call is TRBV5-1, the J call TRBJ2-3; D possibly corresponds to TRBD2 (6 bases). Germline V lookup: CDR1 SGHRS, CDR2 YFSETQ. The CDR3 has 16 residues. V was cut by 4 bases and J by 0 bases, with 15 bases left in between. The CDR3, as DNA: TGCGCCAGCAGCCCGGAGGGGTTTCCTAGCACAGATACGCAGTATTTT. It encodes CASSPEGFPSTDTQYF.

This chain links TRBV2 with TRBJ1-1; 9 bases align to TRBD1. Germline trimming cut 5 bases from V and 4 bases from J; bases unmatched to any gene: 5. The length of the CDR3 is 14 residues. Germline V lookup: CDR1 SNHLY, CDR2 FYNNEI. CDR3 coding DNA: TGTGCCAGCAGTTACCCGACAGGGGGCACTGAAGCTTTCTTT. Protein sequence: CASSYPTGGTEAFF.

The rearrangement uses TRBV9 and TRBJ2-1; D call uncertain. Germline V CDR1 and CDR2: SGDLS, YYNGEE. This CDR3 spans 16 amino acids. V gave up 3 bases and J gave up 1 base, with 14 bases separating them. The CDR3 spells CASSATTSISYNEQFF. The CDR3 DNA sequence: TGTGCCAGCAGCGCCACTACTTCCATATCCTACAATGAGCAGTTCTTC.

The rearrangement uses TRBV11-3 and TRBJ2-5; D might be TRBD2 (6 bases). The CDR3 runs to 13 residues. Germline CDR1 and CDR2: SGHNT and YENEEA. Trimming shortened V by 3 bases and J by 3 bases, and 8 bases separated the two germline ends. The CDR3 protein is CASSFLAEETQYF. The CDR3 DNA follows: TGTGCCAGCAGCTTTTTAGCGGAAGAGACCCAGTACTTC.

The CDR3 sequence is CAISESSALSSYNEQFF. DNA for the CDR3: TGTGCCATCAGTGAGTCCTCAGCCCTGAGCTCCTACAATGAGCAGTTCTTC. The chain combines TRBV10-3 with TRBJ2-1; D is ambiguous. CDR1 is ENHRY and CDR2 is SYGVKD in the germline V gene. Deletions cut 0 bases from V and 0 bases from J, with 12 bases between. The CDR3 loop spans 17 amino acids.

J is TRBJ1-5 and V is TRBV24-1; D not resolved. V was clipped by 10 bases and J by 2 bases, with 8 bases between them. Germline V gives CDR1 KGHDR, CDR2 SFDVKD. The CDR3 totals 12 residues. CDR3 in DNA: TGTGCCACAGGGAGGGGCAATCAGCCCCAGCATTTT. Translation: CATGRGNQPQHF.

This sequence joins TRBV18 and TRBJ1-4, with 9 bases identical to TRBD1. Per the germline V gene, CDR1 is KGHSH and CDR2 is LQKENI. The CDR3 covers 15 residues. V lost 2 bases, J lost 8 bases, and 6 bases stayed unmatched. CDR3 sequence (DNA): TGTGCCAGCTCACCATACAGGACAGGGGAAGAAAAACTGTTTTTT. This translates into CASSPYRTGEEKLFF.